The 6 T cell receptor beta chains below all came from one sample that was sequenced in a study of T cell clones after liver transplantation. Using immunoSEQ multiplex PCR, the repertoire was profiled, and TCRdb retains in-frame clones only, with some absent. The sample has roughly 80,000 clones, roughly 80% seen once; the top ten hold roughly 0.44%. This specimen consisted of CD4+ T cells from blood, obtained roughly 3.5 years after liver transplant. These receptors originate from a human patient who received a liver transplant. A share of the T cells may be of graft donor origin.

V usage is TRBV19 and J usage is TRBJ2-1; D is perhaps TRBD2 (5 bases). Trimming took 4 bases from V and 7 from J, leaving 14 bases between them. Germline values: CDR1 LNHDA, CDR2 SQIVND (reference sequence). The CDR3 runs 14 residues. The CDR3 spells CASSKASRGNEQFF. The DNA for the CDR3 is TGTGCCAGTAGTAAAGCTAGCCGGGGAAATGAGCAGTTCTTC.

This chain connects TRBV6-1 to TRBJ2-5; TRBD1 is a possible D gene (5 bases). Trimming cost V 5 bases and J 7 bases, with 5 bases left between them. There are 10 residues in the CDR3. Germline V gene sequence: CDR1 MNHNS, CDR2 SASEGT. The CDR3 here is CASSRGTQYF. The CDR3 nucleotides are TGTGCCAGCAGTAGGGGGACCCAGTACTTC.

The rearrangement links TRBV30 to TRBJ2-2, with D perhaps matching TRBD1 (6 bases). Germline CDR1 reads GTSNPN; CDR2 reads SVGIG (reference sequence). V shed 4 bases and J shed 4 bases, with 10 bases lying between them. CDR3 length equals 13 residues. The CDR3 DNA sequence: TGTGCCTGGAACAGGGCCGGCACCGGGGAGCTGTTTTTT. Translating it yields CAWNRAGTGELFF.

This clone was seen just once. This rearrangement joins TRBV4-1 to TRBJ1-4; a possible D gene is TRBD1 (6 bases). This CDR3 has 16 residues. V lost 1 base, J lost 7 bases, and 16 bases lay in between. The germline V gene has CDR1 MGHRA and CDR2 YSYEKL. This CDR3 is CASSQVWGARSEKLFF. CDR3 coding DNA: TGCGCCAGCAGCCAAGTCTGGGGGGCGCGGAGTGAAAAACTGTTTTTT.

The chain links TRBV7-9 to TRBJ1-1, with D possibly TRBD1 on 5 matching bases. This CDR3 region has 14 residues. Looked up from germline, CDR1 is SEHNR and CDR2 is FQNEAQ (reference sequence). V lost 4 bases and J lost 7, with 16 bases in between. The CDR3 is CASSSMLTVLEAFF. CDR3 bases: TGTGCCAGCAGCTCGATGTTGACAGTGCTTGAAGCTTTCTTT. Filled out from reference TRBV7-9 and TRBJ1-1, the complete variable domain reads DTGVSQNPRHKITKRGQNVTFRCDPISEHNRLYWYRQTLGQGPEFLTYFQNEAQLEKSRLLSDRFSAERPKGSFSTLEIQRTEQGDSAMYLCASSSMLTVLEAFFGQGTRLTVV.

The chain uses TRBV7-9 and TRBJ1-3; TRBD1 matches at 8 bases. The CDR3 has 17 amino acids. V lost 4 bases, J lost 7 bases, and 15 bases stayed unmatched. The germline V gene has CDR1 SEHNR and CDR2 FQNEAQ (reference sequence). CDR3 amino acids: CASSSLWTGMVGNTIYF. The CDR3 DNA is TGTGCCAGCAGCTCCCTCTGGACAGGGATGGTGGGTAACACCATATATTTT.